The clone carrying this T cell receptor beta chain was observed once. TCRdb's table, derived via immunoSEQ multiplex PCR, lists solely in-frame clones and lacks some. The table records 120,000 or so clones, around 87% of them present only once. This record comes from a study of control samples from healthy donors and cancer patients. CDR1 is GTSNPN, CDR2 SVGIG, per germline (reference sequence). Trimming shortened V by 7 bases and J by 0 bases, and 7 bases separated the two germline ends. This CDR3 region has 12 residues. Sequenced input: blood. The chain employs TRBV30 and TRBJ1-3, with D unclear. The TCR sequence derives from a man aged 60 to 75 in good health. As DNA, the CDR3 is TGTGCCTTGGCAGGCTCTGGAAACACCATATATTTT. The encoded protein is CALAGSGNTIYF.